The 20 T cell receptor beta chains below all came from one sample that was sequenced in a study of T cell repertoires in cytomegalovirus infection (dated by TCRdb to the late 2010s). Sequencing was carried out with an Illumina HiSeq 1500. The public reads were reanalyzed by TCRdb: fastp trimming at Q25, MiXCR alignment, in-frame beta chains only. Duplicate CDR3 protein sequences are folded into a single record with the most common DNA and genes. Present in this sample are around 100,000 distinct CDR3 sequences, approximately 15% of which were seen just once. Clones ranked in the top ten supply about 8.8% of the sample. Sequenced material: PBMCs. These receptor sequences come from a human donor in good health (CMV status not recorded). Some clones in this sample may be carry-over from other donors' samples.

This clonotype was counted many times. DNA of the CDR3: TGTGCCAGCAGCTCCTTATATGAGGCAGTGCGGTGGGACTATGGCTACACCTTC. Protein sequence: CASSSLYEAVRWDYGYTF. The chain employs TRBV7-2 and TRBJ1-2; D is unclear. The V gene's germline CDR1 is SGHTA and CDR2 FQGNSA. Trimming pared 4 bases from V and 3 bases from J, leaving 24 bases between. The CDR3 is 18 amino acids.

The chain links TRBV9 to TRBJ2-4; 9 bases are a match to TRBD2. Germline CDR1 SGDLS, CDR2 YYNGEE. Germline trimming cut 2 bases from V and 0 bases from J; bases unmatched to any gene: 3. The CDR3 spans 16 residues. Here the CDR3 reads CASSVGSGGAKNIQYF. Written as DNA, the CDR3 is TGTGCCAGCAGCGTTGGTAGCGGGGGAGCCAAAAACATTCAGTACTTC. The full variable domain, with the rest looked up from reference TRBV9 and TRBJ2-4, is DSGVTQTPKHLITATGQRVTLRCSPRSGDLSVYWYQQSLDQGLQFLIQYYNGEERAKGNILERFSAQQFPDLHSELNLSSLELGDSALYFCASSVGSGGAKNIQYFGAGTRLSVL.

The chain employs TRBV29-1 and TRBJ2-3, with D tentatively TRBD1 (7 bases). The CDR3 has 13 amino acids. V was pared by 4 bases and J by 3 bases, with 11 bases between. Per germline, CDR1 SQVTM and CDR2 ANQGSEA. The CDR3 DNA sequence: TGCAGCGTTGGTGCAGGGGGGACAGATACGCAGTATTTT. This sequence encodes CSVGAGGTDTQYF.

This clonotype was detected ten times or more. J is TRBJ2-3 and V is TRBV7-8; 16 bases line up with TRBD2. CDR1 SGHVS and CDR2 FQNEAQ come from the germline V gene. This CDR3 spans 18 amino acids. V lost 8 bases, J lost 2 bases, and 10 bases stayed unmatched. DNA of the CDR3: TGTGCCAGCGCGCGGGGACTAGCGGGGGGGGGGCCCACAGATACGCAGTATTTT. The encoded protein is CASARGLAGGGPTDTQYF. Based on the CDR3 plus reference TRBV7-8 and TRBJ2-3, the full variable domain is GAGVSQSPRYKVAKRGQDVALRCDPISGHVSLFWYQQALGQGPEFLTYFQNEAQLDKSGLPSDRFFAERPEGSVSTLKIQRTQQEDSAVYLCASARGLAGGGPTDTQYFGPGTRLTVL.

This clonotype was found many times. The J gene is TRBJ1-1, the V gene TRBV29-1; 8 bases map to TRBD1. The CDR3 runs 13 residues. The V gene's germline CDR1 is SQVTM and CDR2 ANQGSEA. Germline trimming cut 7 bases from V and 4 bases from J; bases unmatched to any gene: 8. This CDR3 reads CSAPTGETTEAFF. The CDR3 DNA reads as TGCAGCGCCCCGACAGGGGAGACCACTGAAGCTTTCTTT.

Only a few counts were recorded for this clonotype. The chain carries TRBV7-2 and TRBJ2-5; 10 nucleotides line up with TRBD2. After removal of 1 base from V and 6 bases from J, the junction contained 2 bases not matched to a gene. Germline CDR1 and CDR2: SGHTA and FQGNSA. The CDR3 is made up of 14 amino acids. The CDR3 sequence is CASSLVAGGQTQYF. The CDR3 DNA is TGTGCCAGCAGCTTAGTAGCGGGGGGACAGACCCAGTACTTC.

The chain has TRBV2 and TRBJ1-5, with unresolved D. V lost 2 bases to trimming and J lost 3 bases, with 11 bases between them. Germline V gene lookup returns CDR1 SNHLY and CDR2 FYNNEI. The CDR3 extends over 15 amino acids. The CDR3 spells CASSEPGRFNQPQHF. The CDR3 DNA reads as TGTGCCAGCAGTGAACCAGGCCGATTCAATCAGCCCCAGCATTTT.

This clonotype was picked up many times. The chain employs TRBV27 and TRBJ2-7, with 9 nucleotides matching TRBD2. Germline V gene sequence: CDR1 MNHEY, CDR2 SMNVEV (reference sequence). The CDR3 spans 16 residues. V trimming: 5 bases; J trimming: 6 bases; junction bases outside the gene matches: 14. The CDR3 reads CASSLTSGTSSAEQYF. The CDR3 DNA sequence: TGTGCCAGCAGTCTGACCTCCGGGACTAGCTCCGCCGAGCAGTACTTC.

This clonotype has a count of ten or more. The chain couples TRBV5-1 to TRBJ2-6, with TRBD1 identical over 7 bases. CDR3 length equals 17 residues. Germline V CDR1 and CDR2: SGHRS, YFSETQ. Trimming took 4 bases from V and 0 from J; bases not matched to a gene: 7. In nucleotides, the CDR3 is TGCGCCAGCAGCCCCACGACAGGGATCTCTGGGGCCAACGTCCTGACTTTC. As protein: CASSPTTGISGANVLTF.

In its sample, this clonotype was seen many times. The chain is built from TRBV12-3 or TRBV12-4 and TRBJ2-2; 8 positions match TRBD1. The CDR3 sequence is 13 residues long. With 7 bases clipped from V and 7 bases from J, the junction kept 5 bases outside the gene matches. CDR3: CASIRTGFGELFF. CDR3 nucleotide sequence: TGTGCCAGCATTCGGACAGGGTTCGGGGAGCTGTTTTTT.

This clonotype was counted a few times. The chain uses TRBV7-9 and TRBJ2-1; TRBD2 matches at 8 bases. Trimming at V came to 1 base and at J to 7 bases, leaving 9 bases not matched to a gene. Germline V gene sequence: CDR1 SEHNR, CDR2 FQNEAQ (reference sequence). The CDR3 is 16 amino acids. For the CDR3, the DNA is TGTGCCAGCAGCTTAGAAGCGGGGGTGTTATTGAATGAGCAGTTCTTC. This translates into CASSLEAGVLLNEQFF.

This clonotype came up many times. The chain recombines TRBV4-1 with TRBJ2-3; D ambiguous. V lost 0 bases and J 1 base, leaving 8 bases between the germline ends. The CDR3 consists of 15 residues. The V gene's germline CDR1 is MGHRA and CDR2 YSYEKL. CDR3 region: CASSQEERGTDTQYF. The CDR3 DNA is TGCGCCAGCAGCCAAGAGGAACGGGGCACAGATACGCAGTATTTT.

This clonotype was detected many times. This chain uses TRBV7-2 with TRBJ2-3, with D possibly matching TRBD2 (6 bases). The CDR3 totals 16 residues. Per the germline V gene, CDR1 is SGHTA and CDR2 is FQGNSA. The V end lost 1 base, the J end lost 2 bases, and 13 bases lay between the germline ends. Here the CDR3 reads CASSLGMVAVTDTQYF. CDR3 DNA sequence: TGTGCCAGCAGCTTAGGCATGGTAGCGGTCACAGATACGCAGTATTTT.

This clonotype was counted a few times. The rearrangement uses TRBV10-3 and TRBJ2-3; D may match TRBD1 or TRBD2 (5 bases each). V shed 3 bases and J shed 2 bases, with 15 bases lying between them. The CDR3 is 16 amino acids. Germline V gives CDR1 ENHRY, CDR2 SYGVKD. CDR3 sequence (DNA): TGTGCCATCAGTGAATCGAGGGGCGGATCCACAGATACGCAGTATTTT. As protein: CAISESRGGSTDTQYF.

The sample holds many counts of this clonotype. The CDR3 region has the DNA TGTGCCAGCAGCCAGGGACAGCAGGAGACCCAGTACTTC. Its protein is CASSQGQQETQYF. V usage is TRBV7-2 and J usage is TRBJ2-5; 7 bases map to TRBD1. This CDR3 is built from 13 residues. Germline V lookup: CDR1 SGHTA, CDR2 FQGNSA. V was clipped by 5 bases and J by 5 bases; unmatched bases: 5.

Only a few counts were recorded for this clonotype. V and J are TRBV2 and TRBJ1-2, with TRBD1 matching over 7 bases. Trimming took 8 bases from V and 8 from J; bases not matched to a gene: 11. The CDR3 has 13 amino acids. CDR1 and CDR2 (germline): SNHLY, FYNNEI. CDR3 bases: TGTGCCAGCTCAATGGCAGGGGGACGCGGCTACACCTTC. Its protein product is CASSMAGGRGYTF.

This clonotype came up many times. The V and J genes are TRBV7-2 and TRBJ1-1, with a weak D call TRBD1 (5 bases). V gave up 3 bases and J gave up 5 bases, with 10 bases separating them. Germline CDR1 and CDR2: SGHTA and FQGNSA. There are 13 residues in the CDR3. This chain's CDR3 is CASSFQGGTEAFF. CDR3 coding DNA: TGTGCCAGCAGCTTTCAGGGAGGAACTGAAGCTTTCTTT.

The rearrangement uses TRBV7-6 and TRBJ2-5, with 16 positions matching TRBD2. This CDR3 contains 18 residues. Germline V gene sequence: CDR1 SGHVS, CDR2 FNYEAQ. J lost 0 bases, V lost 6 bases, and 7 bases had no gene match. The CDR3: CASREGLAGGKYQETQYF. In nucleotides, the CDR3 is TGTGCCAGCAGAGAGGGACTAGCGGGGGGGAAGTACCAAGAGACCCAGTACTTC.

This chain connects TRBV25-1 to TRBJ2-3; D gene ambiguous. The length of the CDR3 is 14 residues. CDR1 and CDR2 from the germline V gene are MGHDK and SYGVNS. The V end was cut by 4 bases, the J end by 0 bases, with 8 bases between. The CDR3 bases are TGTGCCAGCAGTGCCGCTCTGAGCACAGATACGCAGTATTTT. Amino acids: CASSAALSTDTQYF.

In its sample, this clonotype ranks as medium-sized. This chain joins TRBV12-3 or TRBV12-4 and TRBJ2-6, with 7 bases fitting TRBD1. J gave up 0 bases and V 10 bases, and 15 bases lay outside the gene matches. CDR3 length: 18 amino acids. CDR3 region: CAITVKSGQPSGANVLTF. The CDR3 DNA sequence: TGTGCCATTACGGTAAAATCGGGACAGCCCTCTGGGGCCAACGTCCTGACTTTC.